This note documents a single T cell receptor beta chain sequence. Its specificity is not known. This sample is part of a study of cytomegalovirus exposure and HLA in healthy donors. Study conclusions and caveats: Listed as cytomegalovirus-associated were 150 to 200 TCR beta chains.

PCR amplification relied on 60 Vbeta primers (plus 13 Jbeta primers). Assay used: immunoSEQ multiplex PCR; TCRdb lists only in-frame clones, some missing. The sample's table shows around 27,000 clones. V was cut by 1 base and J by 8 bases, with 9 bases left in between. Germline CDR1 and CDR2: SGHDN and FVKESK. The CDR3 sequence is 13 residues long. The sample consisted of PBMCs. The J gene is TRBJ1-3, the V gene TRBV14; possible D gene TRBD1, 6 bases. The sequence was obtained from a man in his thirties or forties in good health and CMV-seronegative. CDR3 DNA sequence: TGTGCCAGCAGCCAAGCCACAGGGTACACCATATATTTT. Translation: CASSQATGYTIYF.